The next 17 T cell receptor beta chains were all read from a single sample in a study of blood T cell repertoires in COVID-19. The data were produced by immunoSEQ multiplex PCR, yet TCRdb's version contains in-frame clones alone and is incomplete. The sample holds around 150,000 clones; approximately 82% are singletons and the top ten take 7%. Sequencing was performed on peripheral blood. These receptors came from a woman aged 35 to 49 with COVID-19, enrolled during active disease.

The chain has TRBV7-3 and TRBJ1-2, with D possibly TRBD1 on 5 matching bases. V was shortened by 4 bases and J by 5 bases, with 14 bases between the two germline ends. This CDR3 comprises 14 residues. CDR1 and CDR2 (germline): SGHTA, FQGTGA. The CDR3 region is CASSSGGAGYGYTF. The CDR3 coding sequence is TGTGCCAGCAGCTCTGGCGGGGCTGGGTATGGCTACACCTTC.

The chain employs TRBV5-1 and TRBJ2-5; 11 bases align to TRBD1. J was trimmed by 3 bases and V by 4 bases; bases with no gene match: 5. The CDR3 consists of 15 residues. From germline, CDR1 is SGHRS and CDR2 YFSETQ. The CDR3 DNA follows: TGCGCCAGCAGCAGAGGGGACAGGGGGAAAGAGACCCAGTACTTC. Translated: CASSRGDRGKETQYF.

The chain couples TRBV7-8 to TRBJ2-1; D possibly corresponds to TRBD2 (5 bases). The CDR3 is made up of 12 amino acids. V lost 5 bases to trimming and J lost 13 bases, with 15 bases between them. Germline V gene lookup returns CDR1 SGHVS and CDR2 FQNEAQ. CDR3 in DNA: TGTGCCAGCAGCCGAGTAACTAGTTCTCAGTTCTTC. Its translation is CASSRVTSSQFF.

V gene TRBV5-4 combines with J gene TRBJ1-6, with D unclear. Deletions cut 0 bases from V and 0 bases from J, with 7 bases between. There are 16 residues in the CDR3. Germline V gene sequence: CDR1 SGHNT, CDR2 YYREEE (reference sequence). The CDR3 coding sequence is TGTGCCAGCAGCTTGGGACGGAGCTCCTATAATTCACCCCTCCACTTT. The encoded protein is CASSLGRSSYNSPLHF.

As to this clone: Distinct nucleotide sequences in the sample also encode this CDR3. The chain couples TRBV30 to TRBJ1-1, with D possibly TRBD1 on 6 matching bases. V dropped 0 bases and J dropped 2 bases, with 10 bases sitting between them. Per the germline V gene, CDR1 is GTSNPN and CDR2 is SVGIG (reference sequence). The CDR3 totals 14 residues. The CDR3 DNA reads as TGTGCCTGGAGTGTAGGACAGCTTAACACTGAAGCTTTCTTT. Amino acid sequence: CAWSVGQLNTEAFF.

The CDR3, as DNA: TGCGCCAGCAGCTTTTATTCTAGCAGATACAATGAGCAGTTCTTC. Translating it yields CASSFYSSRYNEQFF. The chain carries TRBV5-1 and TRBJ2-1; D might be TRBD2 (5 bases). Germline values: CDR1 SGHRS, CDR2 YFSETQ. Trimming removed 2 bases at V and 4 bases at J, with 13 bases between. The CDR3 has 15 amino acids.

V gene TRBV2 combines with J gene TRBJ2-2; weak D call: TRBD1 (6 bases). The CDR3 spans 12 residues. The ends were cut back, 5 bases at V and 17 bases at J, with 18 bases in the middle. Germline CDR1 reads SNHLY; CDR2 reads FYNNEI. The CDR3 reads CASSRTVRDLFF. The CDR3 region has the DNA TGTGCCAGCAGTAGGACAGTCCGGGACCTCTTTTTT.

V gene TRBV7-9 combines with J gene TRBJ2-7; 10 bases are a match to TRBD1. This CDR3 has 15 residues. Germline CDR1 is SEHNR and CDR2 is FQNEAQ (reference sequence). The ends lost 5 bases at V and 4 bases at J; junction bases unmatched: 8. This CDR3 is CASSILGTGEYEQYF. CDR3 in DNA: TGTGCCAGCAGCATCCTCGGGACAGGGGAGTACGAGCAGTACTTC.

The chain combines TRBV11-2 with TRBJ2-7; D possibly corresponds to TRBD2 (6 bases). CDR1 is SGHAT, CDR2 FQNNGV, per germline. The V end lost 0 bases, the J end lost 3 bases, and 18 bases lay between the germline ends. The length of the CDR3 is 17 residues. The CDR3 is CASSLDGWLAYNYEQYV. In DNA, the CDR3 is TGTGCCAGCAGCTTAGATGGTTGGCTAGCGTACAACTACGAGCAGTACGTC.

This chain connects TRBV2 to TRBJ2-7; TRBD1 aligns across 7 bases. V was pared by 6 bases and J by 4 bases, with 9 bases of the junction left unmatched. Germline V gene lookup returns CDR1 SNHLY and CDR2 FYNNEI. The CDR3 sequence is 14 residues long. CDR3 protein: CASRQPGQQYEQYF. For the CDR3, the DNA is TGTGCCAGCAGACAACCGGGACAGCAATACGAGCAGTACTTC.

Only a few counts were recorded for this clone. The DNA of the CDR3 is TGTGCCAGCAGCTTACCGGGACAACCGAACACCGGGGAGCTGTTTTTT. Protein: CASSLPGQPNTGELFF. The rearrangement joins TRBV7-9 to TRBJ2-2, with D possibly being TRBD1 (6 bases). The germline V gene encodes CDR1 SEHNR and CDR2 FQNEAQ (reference sequence). Trimming pared 2 bases from V and 0 bases from J, leaving 10 bases between. The CDR3 length is 16 residues.

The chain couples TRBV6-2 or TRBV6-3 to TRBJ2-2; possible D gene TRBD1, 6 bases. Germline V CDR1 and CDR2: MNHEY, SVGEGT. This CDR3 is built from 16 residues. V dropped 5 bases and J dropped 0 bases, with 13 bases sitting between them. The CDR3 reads CASSLAQGTNTGELFF. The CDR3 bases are TGTGCCAGCAGTCTAGCCCAGGGGACGAACACCGGGGAGCTGTTTTTT.

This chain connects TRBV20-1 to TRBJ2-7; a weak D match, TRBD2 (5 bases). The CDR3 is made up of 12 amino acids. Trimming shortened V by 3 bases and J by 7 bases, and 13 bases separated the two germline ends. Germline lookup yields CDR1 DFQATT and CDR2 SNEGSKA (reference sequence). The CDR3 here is CSASSIPGEQYV. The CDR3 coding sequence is TGCAGTGCTAGTTCGATACCGGGAGAGCAGTACGTC.

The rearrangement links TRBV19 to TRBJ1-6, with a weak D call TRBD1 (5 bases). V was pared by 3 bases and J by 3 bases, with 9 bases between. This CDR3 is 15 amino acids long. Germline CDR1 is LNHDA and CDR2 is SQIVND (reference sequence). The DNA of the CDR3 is TGTGCCAGTAGTATCGGGGGATACTATAATTCACCCCTCCACTTT. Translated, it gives CASSIGGYYNSPLHF. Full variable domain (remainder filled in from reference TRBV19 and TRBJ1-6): DGGITQSPKYLFRKEGQNVTLSCEQNLNHDAMYWYRQDPGQGLRLIYYSQIVNDFQKGDIAEGYSVSREKKESFPLTVTSAQKNPTAFYLCASSIGGYYNSPLHFGNGTRLTVT.

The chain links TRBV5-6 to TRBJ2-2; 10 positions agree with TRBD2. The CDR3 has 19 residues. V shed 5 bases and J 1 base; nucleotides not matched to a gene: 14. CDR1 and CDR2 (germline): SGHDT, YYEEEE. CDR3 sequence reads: CASRPTSGPKVENTGELFF. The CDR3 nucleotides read TGTGCCAGCAGGCCGACTAGCGGGCCCAAGGTGGAGAACACCGGGGAGCTGTTTTTT. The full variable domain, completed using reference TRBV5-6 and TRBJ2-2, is DAGVTQSPTHLIKTRGQQVTLRCSPKSGHDTVSWYQQALGQGPQFIFQYYEEEERQRGNFPDRFSGHQFPNYSSELNVNALLLGDSALYLCASRPTSGPKVENTGELFFGEGSRLTVL.

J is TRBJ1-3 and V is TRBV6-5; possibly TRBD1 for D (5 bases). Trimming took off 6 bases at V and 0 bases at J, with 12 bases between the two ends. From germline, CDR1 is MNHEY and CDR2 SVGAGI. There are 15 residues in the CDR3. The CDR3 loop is CASRWGLNSGNTIYF. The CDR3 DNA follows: TGTGCCAGCAGATGGGGACTGAACTCTGGAAACACCATATATTTT.

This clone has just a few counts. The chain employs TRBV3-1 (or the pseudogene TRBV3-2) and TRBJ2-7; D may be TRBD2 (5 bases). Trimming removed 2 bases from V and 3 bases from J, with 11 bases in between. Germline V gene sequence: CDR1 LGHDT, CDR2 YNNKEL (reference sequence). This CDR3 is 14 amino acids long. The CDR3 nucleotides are TGTGCCAGCAGCCAAACAGCGGCAAACTACGAGCAGTACTTC. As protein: CASSQTAANYEQYF.